The TCR beta chain under discussion was sequenced for a study of blood T cell repertoires in COVID-19. TCRdb's copy holds only in-frame clones and misses some; the assay was immunoSEQ multiplex PCR. The profile shows about 260,000 clones, around four fifths of them singletons. The V and J ends lost 5 bases and 1 base, in that order; junction bases with no gene match: 4. The length of the CDR3 is 16 residues. Per germline, CDR1 SGHVS and CDR2 FQNEAQ. The receptor was derived from a man aged 55 to 70 who had recovered from COVID-19. Sequencing used peripheral blood. This rearrangement joins TRBV7-8 to TRBJ2-5, with 13 positions matching TRBD2. CDR3 bases: TGTGCCAGCAGCCCGCGGACTAGCGGGAGCCAAGAGACCCAGTACTTC. As protein: CASSPRTSGSQETQYF.